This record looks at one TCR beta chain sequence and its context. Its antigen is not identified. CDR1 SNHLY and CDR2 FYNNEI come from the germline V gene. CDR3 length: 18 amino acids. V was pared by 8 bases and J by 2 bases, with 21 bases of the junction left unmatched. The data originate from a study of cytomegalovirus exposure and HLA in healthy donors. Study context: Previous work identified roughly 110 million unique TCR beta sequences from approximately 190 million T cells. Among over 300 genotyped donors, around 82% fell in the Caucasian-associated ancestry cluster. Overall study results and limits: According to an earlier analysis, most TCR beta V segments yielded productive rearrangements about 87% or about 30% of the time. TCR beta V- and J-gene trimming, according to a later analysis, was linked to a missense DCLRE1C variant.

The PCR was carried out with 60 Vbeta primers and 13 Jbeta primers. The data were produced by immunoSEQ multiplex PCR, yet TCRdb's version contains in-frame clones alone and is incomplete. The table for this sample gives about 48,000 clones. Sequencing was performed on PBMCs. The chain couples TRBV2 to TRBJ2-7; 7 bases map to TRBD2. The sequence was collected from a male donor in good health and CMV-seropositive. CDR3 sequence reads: CASSSAGASGTAPYEQYF. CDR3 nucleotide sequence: TGTGCCAGCTCCTCGGCGGGAGCGAGTGGTACGGCTCCCTACGAGCAGTACTTC.